Following are 22 T cell receptor beta chains from one sample sequenced in a study of post-analysis software for immune sequencing data (dated by TCRdb to the mid-2010s). Summary of the overall study and its limitations: Patients showed significantly higher frequencies than controls for a handful of TRBV segments, among them TRBV5-6, TRBV5-1 and TRBV20-1.

The library was built by means of PCR. Sequencing was performed on an Illumina HiSeq 2500. To reduce PCR and sequencing biases, unique molecular identifiers were built into the TCR beta cDNA libraries. TCRdb reprocessing: public reads trimmed at Q25 with fastp, clones called with MiXCR, in-frame beta chains kept. Rows with a matching CDR3 protein are joined into one entry that keeps the most common DNA and genes. The sample table lists about 500,000 distinct CDR3 sequences, less than 45% of them with a count of one. The leading ten clones occupy about 12% of the sample. Their target antigens are unknown. The sequenced material came from blood. These receptors all stem from a girl under 18 with multiple sclerosis.

The chain combines TRBV5-6 with TRBJ1-1; a weak D match, TRBD1 (6 bases). The CDR3 is made up of 13 amino acids. Germline values: CDR1 SGHDT, CDR2 YYEEEE. Trimming pared 4 bases from V and 8 bases from J, leaving 15 bases between. The CDR3 bases are TGTGCCAGCAGCCTACAGGGTAGGCTGGAAGCTTTCTTT. It codes for CASSLQGRLEAFF. The full variable domain, rest sourced from reference TRBV5-6 and TRBJ1-1, is DAGVTQSPTHLIKTRGQQVTLRCSPKSGHDTVSWYQQALGQGPQFIFQYYEEEERQRGNFPDRFSGHQFPNYSSELNVNALLLGDSALYLCASSLQGRLEAFFGQGTRLTVV.

J is TRBJ2-7 and V is TRBV5-1; D is unresolved. V lost 0 bases and J 2 bases, leaving 9 bases between the germline ends. Germline lookup yields CDR1 SGHRS and CDR2 YFSETQ. The CDR3 has 14 residues. CDR3 protein: CASSLGPQTYEQYF. The CDR3, as DNA: TGCGCCAGCAGCTTGGGACCACAAACCTACGAGCAGTACTTC.

On this clonotype: Compared with germline, one end of the junction differs, possibly owing to a read error. The chain joins TRBV29-1 to TRBJ2-3; 7 bases are a match to TRBD2. Germline lookup yields CDR1 SQVTM and CDR2 ANQGSEA. This CDR3 comprises 17 residues. In DNA form, the CDR3 reads TGCAGCGTTGAACCCCCCCGCCGGGGGGTAAGCACTGATACGCAGTATTTT. This translates into CSVEPPRRGVSTDTQYF.

About this clonotype: A much more abundant neighbour one base away suggests this may be a read error. This chain joins TRBV4-2 and TRBJ2-3; perhaps TRBD1 as D (5 bases). The V gene lost 4 bases and the J gene lost 4 bases, with 18 bases spanning the gap. Germline assignment: CDR1 LGHNA and CDR2 YNFKEQ. The CDR3 is 16 amino acids. This CDR3 is CASSPARLGRADTQYF. Here the CDR3 DNA reads TGTGCCAGCAGCCCAGCCCGGTTAGGCAGGGCAGATACGCAGTATTTT.

This sequence joins TRBV5-1 and TRBJ2-1; 12 bases are shared with TRBD1. The CDR3 is 16 residues long. In germline, CDR1 is SGHRS, CDR2 YFSETQ. Trimming removed 0 bases from V and 5 bases from J; junction bases left unmatched: 3. The CDR3, as DNA: TGCGCCAGCAGCTTGGGTGGGACAGGGGGCAACAATGAGCAGTTCTTC. Amino acids: CASSLGGTGGNNEQFF.

The CDR3 here is CNVGLGGSTEAFF. CDR3 coding DNA: TGCAACGTGGGATTGGGGGGTTCCACTGAAGCTTTCTTT. This sequence joins TRBV29-1 and TRBJ1-1, with D perhaps matching TRBD1 (5 bases). The length of the CDR3 is 13 residues. Germline V gene sequence: CDR1 SQVTM, CDR2 ANQGSEA. Combining the CDR3 with reference TRBV29-1 and TRBJ1-1 gives the whole variable domain SAVISQKPSRDICQRGTSLTIQCQVDSQVTMMFWYRQQPGQSLTLIATANQGSEATYESGFVIDKFPISRPNLTFSTLTVSNMSPEDSSIYLCNVGLGGSTEAFFGQGTRLTVV.

The chain carries TRBV20-1 and TRBJ2-1; 10 nucleotides align to TRBD2. The CDR3 has 13 amino acids. The ends lost 6 bases at V and 8 bases at J; junction bases unmatched: 7. Germline V CDR1 and CDR2: DFQATT, SNEGSKA (reference sequence). The CDR3 DNA is TGCAGTGCAGCCAGGACTAGCGGCGATGAGCAGTTCTTC. This gives the protein CSAARTSGDEQFF.

The chain links TRBV5-1 to TRBJ1-2; D is unresolved. The CDR3 length is 12 residues. CDR1 is SGHRS and CDR2 is YFSETQ in the germline V gene. With 1 base removed from V and 3 bases from J, the gap between germline ends came to 4 bases. CDR3: CASSLWDYGYTF. For the CDR3, the DNA is TGCGCCAGCAGCTTGTGGGACTATGGCTACACCTTC.

The sample holds one count of this clonotype. The rearrangement uses TRBV11-2 and TRBJ1-1; D unresolved. CDR1 SGHAT and CDR2 FQNNGV come from the germline V gene. This CDR3 comprises 15 residues. Trimming took 5 bases from V and 3 from J, leaving 16 bases between them. The CDR3 region is CASSIKPGADTEAFF. The CDR3 DNA sequence: TGTGCCAGCAGCATAAAGCCGGGCGCGGACACTGAAGCTTTCTTT.

This clonotype was seen at least ten times. The chain employs TRBV12-3 or TRBV12-4 and TRBJ1-2; D remains unclear. Trimming removed 1 base from V and 5 bases from J, with 8 bases in between. The CDR3 covers 13 residues. The chain's CDR3 is CASSLGVWYGYTF. CDR3 bases: TGTGCCAGCAGTTTAGGGGTATGGTATGGCTACACCTTC.

The CDR3 DNA reads TGTGCCAGCAGCCGAGGGGGTTCCGGAGCCTACAATGAGCAGTTCTTC. It translates to CASSRGGSGAYNEQFF. This chain links TRBV4-2 with TRBJ2-1; maybe TRBD1 (6 bases). Trimming pared 4 bases from V and 2 bases from J, leaving 15 bases between. The CDR3 spans 16 residues. Per the germline V gene, CDR1 is LGHNA and CDR2 is YNFKEQ.

The rearrangement uses TRBV6-5 and TRBJ2-5; D could derive from TRBD1 or TRBD2 (5 bases each). The DNA end is more similar to TRBJ2-7, so the J call may be wrong. This CDR3 is 13 amino acids long. Germline V gene data show CDR1 as MNHEY and CDR2 as SVGAGI. The CDR3 loop is CASSDLGGYEQYF. CDR3 in DNA: TGTGCCAGCAGCGACCTTGGGGGCTACGAGCAGTACTTC.

This clonotype was observed a handful of times. The rearrangement joins TRBV4-1 to TRBJ2-7; D possibly corresponds to TRBD1 (6 bases). The CDR3 is 14 residues long. Per the germline V gene, CDR1 is MGHRA and CDR2 is YSYEKL. The V gene lost 1 base and the J gene lost 2 bases, with 9 bases spanning the gap. The CDR3 DNA reads as TGCGCCAGCAGCCAAGGGTCAGGGGCCTACGAGCAGTACTTC. This translates into CASSQGSGAYEQYF.

The V gene is TRBV4-1, the J gene TRBJ2-7, with D uncertain. V was clipped by 0 bases and J by 2 bases, with 14 bases between them. Germline V gene data show CDR1 as MGHRA and CDR2 as YSYEKL. The CDR3 loop spans 16 amino acids. DNA for the CDR3: TGCGCCAGCAGCCAAGATCCCGGCAGGAGAGCCTACGAGCAGTACTTC. Encoded protein: CASSQDPGRRAYEQYF.

The V and J genes are TRBV12-3 or TRBV12-4 and TRBJ2-1; 10 nucleotides agree with TRBD1. V was pared by 2 bases and J by 5 bases, with 9 bases of the junction left unmatched. This CDR3 is built from 17 residues. CDR3 amino acids: CASSLRQGAKVNNEQFF. The CDR3 DNA reads TGTGCCAGCAGTTTACGACAGGGGGCAAAGGTAAACAATGAGCAGTTCTTC.

This clonotype has more than one count but fewer than ten. This chain uses TRBV6-2 or TRBV6-3 with TRBJ2-7; D might be TRBD1 or TRBD2, each matching 5 bases. Germline V gene lookup returns CDR1 MNHEY and CDR2 SVGEGT. The CDR3 spans 14 residues. V was shortened by 6 bases and J by 4 bases, with 16 bases between the two germline ends. Here the CDR3 reads CASSEGPAEYEQYF. The CDR3 bases are TGTGCCAGCAGCGAGGGGCCTGCAGAATACGAGCAGTACTTC.

The chain carries TRBV5-5 and TRBJ1-5; the D is unclear. V was cut by 2 bases and J by 0 bases, with 9 bases left in between. The CDR3 runs to 15 residues. The germline CDR1 and CDR2 sequences are SGHKS and YYEKEE (reference sequence). The CDR3 sequence: CASSLIPVSNQPQHF. The CDR3 nucleotides are TGTGCCAGCAGCTTAATTCCGGTTAGCAATCAGCCCCAGCATTTT.

This clonotype was detected only a few times. This rearrangement joins TRBV29-1 to TRBJ2-1, with TRBD1 matching 10 bases. Per the germline V gene, CDR1 is SQVTM and CDR2 is ANQGSEA. V dropped 0 bases and J dropped 0; count of bases not matched to a gene: 2. This CDR3 contains 16 residues. CDR3 protein: CSVEEGQGISYNEQFF. The CDR3 DNA follows: TGCAGCGTTGAAGAGGGACAGGGGATCTCCTACAATGAGCAGTTCTTC.

In its sample, this clonotype was seen a few times. The chain uses TRBV6-1 and TRBJ2-1; 9 nucleotides line up with TRBD1. V shed 3 bases, J shed 8 bases, and the junction held 8 bases outside the gene matches. The germline gives CDR1 MNHNS, CDR2 SASEGT. The CDR3 totals 15 residues. This CDR3 is CASSDGGQGYDEQFF. For the CDR3, the DNA is TGTGCCAGCAGTGACGGGGGACAGGGTTACGATGAGCAGTTCTTC.

There are a few counts of this clonotype. The J gene is TRBJ2-1, the V gene TRBV10-3; possible D gene TRBD2, 6 bases. This CDR3 region has 12 residues. The germline V and J ends were trimmed by 2 bases and 8 bases, with 7 bases remaining between them. The germline gives CDR1 ENHRY, CDR2 SYGVKD. The CDR3 coding sequence is TGTGCCATCAGTGAGCGGGGGTATGAGCAGTTCTTC. Its protein product is CAISERGYEQFF.

There are a few counts of this clonotype. This sequence joins TRBV15 and TRBJ2-5, with a tentative D call TRBD2 (5 bases). Trimming stripped 0 bases from V and 2 bases from J, with 10 bases between. CDR1 is LNHNV, CDR2 YYDKDF, per germline (reference sequence). The CDR3 spans 15 residues. For the CDR3, the DNA is TGTGCCACCAGCAGAGATATAGCGACGCAAGAGACCCAGTACTTC. The encoded protein is CATSRDIATQETQYF.

Worth noting for this clonotype: An end of the junction does not agree with germline; a read error may underlie this. This chain uses TRBV4-1 with TRBJ1-2; D is perhaps TRBD1 (6 bases). This CDR3 has 15 residues. Germline V CDR1 and CDR2: MGHRA, YSYEKL. This CDR3 is CASNQVPRGDYGYTF. In nucleotides, the CDR3 is TGCGCCAGCAACCAAGTTCCCAGGGGAGACTATGGCTACACCTTC.